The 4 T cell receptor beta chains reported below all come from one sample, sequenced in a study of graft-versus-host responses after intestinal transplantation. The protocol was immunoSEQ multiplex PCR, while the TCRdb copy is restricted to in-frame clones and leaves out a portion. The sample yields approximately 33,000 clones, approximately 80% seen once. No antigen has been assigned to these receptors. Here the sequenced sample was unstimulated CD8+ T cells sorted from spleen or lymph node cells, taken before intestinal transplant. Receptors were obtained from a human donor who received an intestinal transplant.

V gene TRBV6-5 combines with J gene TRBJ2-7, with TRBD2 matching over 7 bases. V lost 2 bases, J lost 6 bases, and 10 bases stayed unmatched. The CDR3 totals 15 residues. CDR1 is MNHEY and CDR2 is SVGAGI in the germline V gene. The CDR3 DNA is TGTGCCAGCAGTTACACATTGAGCGGGATAGGCGAGCAGTACTTC. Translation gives CASSYTLSGIGEQYF.

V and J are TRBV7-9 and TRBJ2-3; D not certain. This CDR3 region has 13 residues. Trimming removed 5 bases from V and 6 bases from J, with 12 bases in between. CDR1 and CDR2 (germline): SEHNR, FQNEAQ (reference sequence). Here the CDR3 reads CASSNLPLDTQYF. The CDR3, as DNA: TGTGCCAGCAGCAACTTACCTCTCGATACGCAGTATTTT.

CDR3: CASSYTPQWDTGYTF. The CDR3 DNA sequence: TGTGCCAGCAGTTACACCCCTCAGTGGGACACCGGCTACACCTTC. The chain combines TRBV6-6 with TRBJ1-2; a possible D gene is TRBD1 (6 bases). Germline values: CDR1 MNHNY, CDR2 SVGAGI (reference sequence). The CDR3 has 15 residues. V shed 2 bases and J shed 8 bases, with 18 bases lying between them.

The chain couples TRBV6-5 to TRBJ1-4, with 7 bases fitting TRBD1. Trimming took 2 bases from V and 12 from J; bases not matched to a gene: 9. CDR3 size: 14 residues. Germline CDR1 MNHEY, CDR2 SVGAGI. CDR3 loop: CASSYAGQLGELFF. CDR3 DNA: TGTGCCAGCAGTTACGCGGGACAGCTGGGGGAACTGTTTTTT.